This TCR beta chain was recorded in a study of T cells expressing NK-cell markers. Study-wide findings and caveats: In roughly 6 donors, dominant CD3+CD56+NKG2C+ clones formed 1.0-7.0% of CD8+ cells. Dominance of the CD3+CD56-NKG2C+ fraction by these clonotypes also held in several donors.

Of note for this clonotype: The antigen remains undetermined.

Production of TCR beta cDNA relied on 5'RACE template switching with UMIs. TCRdb reprocessed the 5' RACE reads, keeping one entry per CDR3 protein, no DNA. The listing records some 190,000 distinct CDR3 sequences. CDR3 length: 15 residues. CDR1 is LGHNA and CDR2 is YNFKEQ in the germline V gene. The sequencing sample was made of blood T cells: a sorted CD56 or NKG2C T cell subset, CD4+ or CD8+ T cells, or bulk PBMC T cells (not recorded which). The chain recombines TRBV4-2 with TRBJ2-3. The receptor comes from a man between 18 and 69 years old in good health. Here the CDR3 reads CASSQEHRLTDTQYF.